The present T cell receptor beta chain was sequenced within a study of spatial heterogeneity in lung cancer. Study background: Within raw reads, each unique TCR and UMI combination appeared on average more than ten times.

The time point here: sample taken at primary tumor resection. The donor group consisted of roughly 76 patients who had untreated, early-stage non-small cell lung cancer. Whole RNA obtained from tumor, nontumor lung or frozen PBMC underwent sequencing without sorting. Many counts were recorded for this clonotype. Antigen: not known. Every TCR cDNA molecule bore its own unique molecular identifier. One entry per CDR3 protein, called by TCRdb with MiXCR from the 5' RACE reads. Found here are some 22,000 distinct CDR3 sequences, more than 2.5% of them singletons; the top ten hold about 7.7%. Study observations and caveats: Tracking of tumor mutation counts was seen in expanded intratumoral alpha and beta TCR counts.

This CDR3 comprises 14 residues. Germline CDR1 is SGHRS and CDR2 is YFSETQ. V lost 4 bases, J lost 1 base, and 10 bases lay in between. The source material was lung tumor tissue, sampled at surgery. The receptor comes from a male donor with early-stage non-small cell lung cancer. V is TRBV5-1 and J is TRBJ2-3; D is unclear. CDR3 in DNA: TGCGCCAGCAGCCGAGACCGCGGCACAGATACGCAGTATTTT. Protein sequence: CASSRDRGTDTQYF. Filled out from reference TRBV5-1 and TRBJ2-3, the complete variable domain reads KAGVTQTPRYLIKTRGQQVTLSCSPISGHRSVSWYQQTPGQGLQFLFEYFSETQRNKGNFPGRFSGRQFSNSRSEMNVSTLELGDSALYLCASSRDRGTDTQYFGPGTRLTVL.